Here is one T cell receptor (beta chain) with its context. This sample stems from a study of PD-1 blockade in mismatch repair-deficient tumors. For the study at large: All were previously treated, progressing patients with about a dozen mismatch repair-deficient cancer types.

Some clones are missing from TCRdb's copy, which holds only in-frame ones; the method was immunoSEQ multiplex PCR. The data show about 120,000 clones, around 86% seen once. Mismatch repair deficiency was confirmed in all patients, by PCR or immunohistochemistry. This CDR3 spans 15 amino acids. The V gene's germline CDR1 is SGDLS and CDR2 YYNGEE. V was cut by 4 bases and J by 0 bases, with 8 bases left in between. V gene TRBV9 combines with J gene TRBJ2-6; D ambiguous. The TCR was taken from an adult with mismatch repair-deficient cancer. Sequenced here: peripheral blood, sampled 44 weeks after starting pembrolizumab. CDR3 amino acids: CASSPYISGANVLTF. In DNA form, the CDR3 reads TGTGCCAGCAGCCCCTACATCTCTGGGGCCAACGTCCTGACTTTC.